Each of the 32 T cell receptor beta chains below was sequenced from the same sample in a study of blood T cell repertoires in COVID-19. Here immunoSEQ multiplex PCR was the method, and the copy in TCRdb shows in-frame clones only, minus some. Of roughly 41,000 clones listed, roughly four fifths are singletons. The specimen was peripheral blood. The origin of the receptors is a woman older than 75 with acute or convalescent COVID-19.

V and J are TRBV28 and TRBJ1-6, with TRBD1 identical over 8 bases. Trimming removed 5 bases from V and 10 bases from J; junction bases left unmatched: 10. Germline assignment: CDR1 MDHEN and CDR2 SYDVKM. The CDR3 totals 15 residues. CDR3 loop: CASSLPRAGGSPLHF. For the CDR3, the DNA is TGTGCCAGCAGTCTGCCCCGGGCAGGGGGCTCACCCCTCCACTTT.

The chain has TRBV27 and TRBJ2-7; a possible D gene is TRBD1 (6 bases). V shed 6 bases and J shed 13 bases, with 19 bases lying between them. CDR3 length equals 12 residues. Germline V gene sequence: CDR1 MNHEY, CDR2 SMNVEV (reference sequence). The CDR3 protein is CASSTEGQSRYF. CDR3 bases: TGTGCCAGCAGCACCGAAGGACAGTCCCGATACTTC.

The gene calls are TRBV30 and TRBJ1-4; 7 bases match TRBD1. Trimming cost V 4 bases and J 4 bases; bases outside gene matches: 6. From germline, CDR1 is GTSNPN and CDR2 SVGIG (reference sequence). The CDR3 length is 14 residues. The CDR3 sequence: CAWMGTANNEKLFF. For the CDR3, the DNA is TGTGCCTGGATGGGGACAGCCAATAATGAAAAACTGTTTTTT. The variable domain in full, completed from reference TRBV30 and TRBJ1-4, reads SQTIHQWPATLVQPVGSPLSLECTVEGTSNPNLYWYRQAAGRGLQLLFYSVGIGQISSEVPQNLSASRPQDRQFILSSKKLLLSDSGFYLCAWMGTANNEKLFFGSGTQLSVL.

The V gene is TRBV7-3, the J gene TRBJ2-3; TRBD2 is a possible D gene (5 bases). The CDR3 sequence is 14 residues long. Germline CDR1 SGHTA, CDR2 FQGTGA. The V end was cut by 5 bases, the J end by 6 bases, with 15 bases between. The CDR3 DNA is TGTGCCAGCAGCCCCTCGGGGTCGGTGGATACGCAGTATTTT. Amino acid sequence: CASSPSGSVDTQYF. Full variable domain (remainder filled in from reference TRBV7-3 and TRBJ2-3): GAGVSQTPSNKVTEKGKYVELRCDPISGHTALYWYRQSLGQGPEFLIYFQGTGAADDSGLPNDRFFAVRPEGSVSTLKIQRTERGDSAVYLCASSPSGSVDTQYFGPGTRLTVL.

V is TRBV19 and J is TRBJ1-1; D is unclear. Trimming removed 3 bases at V and 4 bases at J, with 9 bases between. The CDR3 length is 13 residues. The germline V gene has CDR1 LNHDA and CDR2 SQIVND (reference sequence). The CDR3 spells CASSIPLGTEAFF. The CDR3, as DNA: TGTGCCAGTAGTATTCCGCTAGGCACTGAAGCTTTCTTT.

The CDR3 DNA follows: TGTGCCAGCAGCCTTAGATCAGGCAGCACTGAAGCTTTCTTT. Its protein product is CASSLRSGSTEAFF. The rearrangement joins TRBV3-1 (or the pseudogene TRBV3-2) to TRBJ1-1; D is ambiguous. V was cut by 4 bases and J by 4 bases, with 13 bases left in between. Germline lookup yields CDR1 LGHDT and CDR2 YNNKEL (reference sequence). This CDR3 contains 14 residues.

The CDR3 here is CASSFQGANTGELFF. The CDR3 coding sequence is TGTGCCAGCAGCTTCCAGGGGGCGAACACCGGGGAGCTGTTTTTT. The chain recombines TRBV7-9 with TRBJ2-2; 7 nucleotides line up with TRBD1. CDR3 length equals 15 residues. Trimming took 3 bases from V and 0 from J; bases not matched to a gene: 1. Germline assignment: CDR1 SEHNR and CDR2 FQNEAQ (reference sequence).

The chain joins TRBV7-2 to TRBJ1-1; D unresolved. CDR1 and CDR2 (germline): SGHTA, FQGNSA. Trimming stripped 5 bases from V and 0 bases from J, with 10 bases between. This CDR3 is 14 amino acids long. CDR3 DNA sequence: TGTGCCAGCAGCCCCGCAGGCCTGAACACTGAAGCTTTCTTT. Protein product: CASSPAGLNTEAFF.

In its sample, this clone was seen once. The rearrangement joins TRBV6-4 to TRBJ2-2; 10 bases agree with TRBD2. The V segment lost 3 bases and the J segment 2 bases; nucleotides outside the gene matches: 6. This CDR3 is 17 amino acids long. Germline loops: CDR1 MRHNA, CDR2 SNTAGT. The CDR3 loop is CASSELPSGGNTGELFF. The CDR3 DNA reads as TGTGCCAGCAGTGAGCTGCCTAGCGGGGGTAACACCGGGGAGCTGTTTTTT.

The chain is built from TRBV18 and TRBJ1-4, with 7 nucleotides matching TRBD1. V lost 1 base to trimming and J lost 6 bases; unmatched junction nucleotides: 5. The germline V gene has CDR1 KGHSH and CDR2 LQKENI. There are 15 residues in the CDR3. CDR3 region: CASSPRVGTDEKLFF. The CDR3 DNA is TGTGCCAGCTCACCACGTGTCGGGACAGATGAAAAACTGTTTTTT. Drawing the rest from reference TRBV18 and TRBJ1-4, the complete variable domain is NAGVMQNPRHLVRRRGQEARLRCSPMKGHSHVYWYRQLPEEGLKFMVYLQKENIIDESGMPKERFSAEFPKEGPSILRIQQVVRGDSAAYFCASSPRVGTDEKLFFGSGTQLSVL.

The chain employs TRBV27 and TRBJ1-2; 7 bases line up with TRBD1. Germline values: CDR1 MNHEY, CDR2 SMNVEV (reference sequence). J was trimmed by 4 bases and V by 5 bases; bases with no gene match: 4. This CDR3 region has 13 residues. The CDR3 loop reads CASSRDRAYGYTF. The CDR3 bases are TGTGCCAGCAGTCGCGACAGGGCCTATGGCTACACCTTC.

The chain links TRBV24-1 to TRBJ1-6; possible D gene TRBD1, 6 bases. The germline gives CDR1 KGHDR, CDR2 SFDVKD. This CDR3 spans 13 amino acids. Between the trimmed V and J ends, which lost 4 bases and 11 bases, there was a span of 11 bases. The CDR3 is CATSDRGGTPLHF. CDR3 sequence (DNA): TGTGCCACCAGTGACAGGGGTGGGACACCCCTCCACTTT.

This chain joins TRBV16 and TRBJ1-2, with D possibly matching TRBD1 (6 bases). Trimming took 3 bases from V and 7 from J, leaving 12 bases between them. The CDR3 spans 13 residues. Germline CDR1 and CDR2: KGHSY and FQNENV. CDR3 sequence: CASSHPQGSGYTF. CDR3 nucleotides: TGTGCCAGCAGCCATCCGCAGGGGTCTGGCTACACCTTC.

The rearrangement links TRBV6-6 to TRBJ1-6; D is ambiguous. The CDR3 runs to 11 residues. V was shortened by 8 bases and J by 7 bases, with 6 bases between the two germline ends. The V gene's germline CDR1 is MNHNY and CDR2 SVGAGI (reference sequence). In DNA form, the CDR3 reads TGTGCCAGCGGGGAGAATTCACCCCTCCACTTT. This sequence encodes CASGENSPLHF.

The J gene is TRBJ2-2, the V gene TRBV2; 11 positions agree with TRBD1. Germline CDR1 is SNHLY and CDR2 is FYNNEI. After removal of 6 bases from V and 5 bases from J, the junction contained 2 bases not matched to a gene. This CDR3 contains 14 residues. The CDR3 DNA reads as TGTGCCAGCAGAAGGGACAGGGGGACCGGGGAGCTGTTTTTT. This codes for CASRRDRGTGELFF.

V and J are TRBV5-1 and TRBJ2-1, with a tentative D call TRBD1 (6 bases). Trimming removed 2 bases at V and 10 bases at J, with 10 bases between. This CDR3 spans 12 amino acids. Germline CDR1 and CDR2: SGHRS and YFSETQ. The CDR3 region is CASSFGQREQFF. CDR3 sequence (DNA): TGCGCCAGCAGCTTTGGACAGCGCGAGCAGTTCTTC.

The chain recombines TRBV19 with TRBJ1-4; D is ambiguous. V was trimmed by 10 bases and J by 6 bases, leaving 15 bases between them. This CDR3 spans 13 amino acids. Germline CDR1 and CDR2: LNHDA and SQIVND (reference sequence). CDR3 nucleotide sequence: TGTGCCACCTCCGGGCAGAGGGATGAAAAACTGTTTTTT. Translating gives CATSGQRDEKLFF.

The chain has TRBV7-3 and TRBJ2-2, with D perhaps matching TRBD1 (6 bases). CDR1 and CDR2 from the germline V gene are SGHTA and FQGTGA. V was pared by 2 bases and J by 3 bases, with 7 bases between. This CDR3 comprises 14 residues. The CDR3 is CASSLGQHTGELFF. For the CDR3, the DNA is TGTGCCAGCAGCTTAGGACAGCACACCGGGGAGCTGTTTTTT.

The V call is TRBV28, the J call TRBJ1-4; maybe TRBD1 (6 bases). Trimming pared 4 bases from V and 4 bases from J, leaving 16 bases between. CDR1 and CDR2 from the germline V gene are MDHEN and SYDVKM. CDR3 length equals 16 residues. The CDR3 nucleotides are TGTGCCAGCAGTTCAGGGGCAGGACCCATTAATGAAAAACTGTTTTTT. Translated, it gives CASSSGAGPINEKLFF.

This chain joins TRBV11-3 and TRBJ2-4, with D possibly TRBD1 on 6 matching bases. CDR3 length equals 17 residues. CDR1 and CDR2 (germline): SGHNT, YENEEA. Trimming took off 1 base at V and 2 bases at J, with 15 bases between the two ends. The CDR3 DNA reads as TGTGCCAGCAGCTTAGTGGGGGCCCTCGGATCCAAAAACATTCAGTACTTC. It yields the protein CASSLVGALGSKNIQYF.

This clone was counted a few times. The CDR3 DNA reads TGTGCCAGCAGCCCGGACAGGGCTCCCTTCCCCTATGGCTACACCTTC. Translation gives CASSPDRAPFPYGYTF. V and J are TRBV5-6 and TRBJ1-2, with 8 bases aligning to TRBD1. This CDR3 spans 16 amino acids. The V segment lost 4 bases and the J segment 4 bases; nucleotides outside the gene matches: 12. The germline V gene encodes CDR1 SGHDT and CDR2 YYEEEE.

This sequence joins TRBV5-1 and TRBJ2-2; D is perhaps TRBD1 (5 bases). The CDR3 runs 15 residues. Germline CDR1 is SGHRS and CDR2 is YFSETQ. Trimming removed 0 bases at V and 1 base at J, with 7 bases between. This chain's CDR3 is CASSLETENTGELFF. The CDR3 DNA reads as TGCGCCAGCAGCTTGGAGACAGAGAACACCGGGGAGCTGTTTTTT.

This clone has just one count. The rearrangement uses TRBV11-3 and TRBJ2-5; 9 bases line up with TRBD2. This CDR3 has 16 residues. Germline V lookup: CDR1 SGHNT, CDR2 YENEEA. V was pared by 1 base and J by 5 bases, with 8 bases of the junction left unmatched. CDR3 loop: CASSLGPRGGRETQYF. DNA for the CDR3: TGTGCCAGCAGCTTAGGTCCGCGGGGGGGCCGGGAGACCCAGTACTTC.

The V gene is TRBV29-1, the J gene TRBJ2-2, with D perhaps TRBD1 (5 bases). Trimming cost V 7 bases and J 5 bases, with 14 bases left between them. The CDR3 has 13 amino acids. CDR1 is SQVTM, CDR2 ANQGSEA, per germline. The CDR3 reads CSALRQITGELFF. CDR3 DNA: TGCAGCGCTCTTAGACAGATAACCGGGGAGCTGTTTTTT.

The J gene is TRBJ2-1, the V gene TRBV5-1, with TRBD2 matching 13 bases. V was pared by 3 bases and J by 10 bases, with 10 bases of the junction left unmatched. Germline CDR1 reads SGHRS; CDR2 reads YFSETQ. This CDR3 has 16 amino acids. Here the CDR3 reads CASSSPTSGGPGEQFF. The CDR3 DNA reads as TGCGCCAGCAGCTCGCCGACTAGCGGGGGGCCGGGGGAGCAGTTCTTC.

The chain couples TRBV11-2 to TRBJ2-5; TRBD2 might be the D (6 bases). Germline V gene sequence: CDR1 SGHAT, CDR2 FQNNGV. The length of the CDR3 is 14 residues. V lost 1 base to trimming and J lost 5 bases, with 11 bases between them. CDR3 coding DNA: TGTGCCAGCAGCTTAGGTTATGGGAGGGAGACCCAGTACTTC. It encodes CASSLGYGRETQYF.

This clone was recorded once. The CDR3 DNA is TGTGCCAGCAGCTTCGGCAGGGTGAACACTGAAGCTTTCTTT. This gives the protein CASSFGRVNTEAFF. This chain connects TRBV5-5 to TRBJ1-1; weak D call: TRBD1 (5 bases). V was shortened by 2 bases and J by 0 bases, with 8 bases between the two germline ends. Germline CDR1 is SGHKS and CDR2 is YYEKEE (reference sequence). CDR3 length: 14 residues.

The chain has TRBV10-2 and TRBJ2-1; D is perhaps TRBD1 (6 bases). Germline V gene lookup returns CDR1 WSHSY and CDR2 SAAADI. The V end lost 7 bases, the J end lost 0 bases, and 10 bases lay between the germline ends. The CDR3 has 14 residues. Here the CDR3 DNA reads TGCGCCAGCATAGAAGGGGGCTCCTACAATGAGCAGTTCTTC. Encoded protein: CASIEGGSYNEQFF.

This clone was observed a few times. The chain recombines TRBV11-3 with TRBJ2-1; 12 bases line up with TRBD2. V lost 5 bases and J lost 10; bases outside the gene matches: 3. This CDR3 is 13 amino acids long. Germline V gene data show CDR1 as SGHNT and CDR2 as YENEEA. CDR3 in amino acids: CASSLGLAGEQFF. As DNA, the CDR3 is TGTGCCAGCAGCCTCGGACTAGCGGGGGAGCAGTTCTTC.

This clone was picked up a small number of times. This sequence joins TRBV19 and TRBJ2-2, with 7 bases lining up with TRBD1. The trim removed 4 bases at V and 2 bases at J, leaving 4 bases unmatched. CDR1 is LNHDA, CDR2 SQIVND, per germline (reference sequence). The CDR3 is 15 amino acids. The CDR3 DNA is TGTGCCAGTAGTAAGGACAGGAGAAACACCGGGGAGCTGTTTTTT. As protein: CASSKDRRNTGELFF.

The chain joins TRBV5-4 to TRBJ2-6, with D unresolved. Looked up from germline, CDR1 is SGHNT and CDR2 is YYREEE (reference sequence). V lost 4 bases to trimming and J lost 0 bases, with 14 bases between them. The length of the CDR3 is 17 residues. The CDR3 here is CASSPVAPRSGANVLTF. The CDR3 coding sequence is TGTGCCAGCAGCCCAGTAGCCCCCCGCTCTGGGGCCAACGTCCTGACTTTC.

CDR3 nucleotide sequence: TGTGCCAGCAGCTCGCTTGACAGAGAAGAGACCCAGTACTTC. Translation gives CASSSLDREETQYF. The J gene is TRBJ2-5, the V gene TRBV7-2, with D possibly matching TRBD1 (5 bases). Germline assignment: CDR1 SGHTA and CDR2 FQGNSA. The V end lost 4 bases, the J end lost 3 bases, and 12 bases lay between the germline ends. This CDR3 has 14 residues.